Presented here are 25 T cell receptor beta chains from one specimen sequenced in a study of regulatory T cells in long-lasting Graves disease. Sequencing libraries for TCR beta were prepared with iRepertoire HTBI primers and Arm-PCR of CDR3 regions. TCRdb re-analysed the multiplex PCR reads in MiXCR, keeping a single row per CDR3 protein. The repertoire holds over 350,000 distinct CDR3 sequences, roughly 20% seen once, with around 21% in the top ten. Time point reported: persistent/refractory GD, antithyroid drugs over 5 years with positive TRAb. RNA isolated from PBMCs was used to make the TCR library. The specimen was peripheral blood mononuclear cells (PBMCs), collected when the disease was refractory, from a patient treated with antithyroid drugs. Source of these receptors: a female donor with Graves disease.

This clonotype has only a few counts. This chain connects TRBV29-1 to TRBJ1-1; a weak D match, TRBD1 (5 bases). Germline V CDR1 and CDR2: SQVTM, ANQGSEA. This CDR3 region has 12 residues. V gave up 8 bases and J gave up 1 base, with 11 bases separating them. The CDR3 nucleotides read TGCAGCTCTCGACAGTCGAACACTGAAGCTTTCTTT. Protein: CSSRQSNTEAFF. Full variable domain (missing parts from reference TRBV29-1 and TRBJ1-1): SAVISQKPSRDICQRGTSLTIQCQVDSQVTMMFWYRQQPGQSLTLIATANQGSEATYESGFVIDKFPISRPNLTFSTLTVSNMSPEDSSIYLCSSRQSNTEAFFGQGTRLTVV.

This chain links TRBV24-1 with TRBJ1-2; TRBD1 agrees at 7 bases. The ends lost 4 bases at V and 3 bases at J; junction bases unmatched: 7. The germline CDR1 and CDR2 sequences are KGHDR and SFDVKD. There are 15 residues in the CDR3. CDR3 nucleotide sequence: TGTGCCACCAGTGAACAGGGACAGTTCTACTATGGCTACACCTTC. It encodes CATSEQGQFYYGYTF.

CDR3 nucleotides: TGCAGTGCTAACTACAGGGGCTACGAGCAGTACTTC. Amino acids: CSANYRGYEQYF. The V and J genes are TRBV20-1 and TRBJ2-7, with 7 bases matching TRBD1. CDR1 DFQATT and CDR2 SNEGSKA come from the germline V gene (reference sequence). The CDR3 covers 12 residues. The V segment lost 4 bases and the J segment 3 bases; nucleotides outside the gene matches: 3.

There are a few counts of this clonotype. V usage is TRBV6-1 and J usage is TRBJ1-2; D not resolved. The germline V and J ends were trimmed by 5 bases and 5 bases, with 18 bases remaining between them. The CDR3 loop spans 15 amino acids. Germline V gene data show CDR1 as MNHNS and CDR2 as SASEGT. CDR3 amino acids: CASSPIGFSAYGYTF. Written as DNA, the CDR3 is TGTGCCAGCAGTCCAATAGGTTTTAGCGCGTATGGCTACACCTTC.

V usage is TRBV27 and J usage is TRBJ2-7; no firm D call. The J call could be wrong; TRBJ2-3 is a better fit for the DNA end. This CDR3 region has 12 residues. Germline V gene lookup returns CDR1 MNHEY and CDR2 SMNVEV (reference sequence). In DNA form, the CDR3 reads TGTGCCAGCTCGCCCGGTCGGGATACGCAGTATTTT. This sequence encodes CASSPGRDTQYF.

This chain connects TRBV7-9 to TRBJ1-2; D may be TRBD1 (5 bases). In germline, CDR1 is SEHNR, CDR2 FQNEAQ (reference sequence). The CDR3 length is 16 residues. V gave up 4 bases and J gave up 4 bases, with 19 bases separating them. The CDR3 loop reads CASSSEGRKPLYGYTF. CDR3 sequence (DNA): TGTGCCAGCAGCTCAGAGGGACGGAAACCCCTCTATGGCTACACCTTC.

The chain recombines TRBV30 with TRBJ1-2; 9 bases match TRBD1. Germline V gives CDR1 GTSNPN, CDR2 SVGIG (reference sequence). V lost 5 bases, J lost 7 bases, and 8 bases stayed unmatched. This CDR3 has 13 amino acids. The CDR3 loop reads CAWDRDRDSGYTF. Here the CDR3 DNA reads TGTGCCTGGGACCGGGACAGGGACTCTGGCTACACCTTC.

This clonotype was seen many times. The chain carries TRBV11-2 and TRBJ2-7; TRBD1 might be the D (6 bases). CDR3 length: 14 amino acids. CDR1 is SGHAT and CDR2 is FQNNGV in the germline V gene. The germline V and J ends were trimmed by 5 bases and 2 bases, with 13 bases remaining between them. CDR3 sequence reads: CASSSNRVPYEQYF. In DNA, the CDR3 is TGTGCCAGCAGCAGCAACAGGGTTCCCTACGAGCAGTACTTC.

This clonotype was observed a few times. The V gene is TRBV28, the J gene TRBJ2-1; D ambiguous. Germline V lookup: CDR1 MDHEN, CDR2 SYDVKM. The CDR3 is 15 amino acids. V was clipped by 3 bases and J by 0 bases, with 9 bases between them. In DNA form, the CDR3 reads TGTGCCAGCAGTTTTCCTGTAAGCTCCTACAATGAGCAGTTCTTC. Translation gives CASSFPVSSYNEQFF.

The rearrangement uses TRBV27 and TRBJ2-2; TRBD1 aligns across 7 bases. The trim removed 3 bases at V and 2 bases at J, leaving 6 bases unmatched. This CDR3 has 16 residues. Germline V lookup: CDR1 MNHEY, CDR2 SMNVEV (reference sequence). The CDR3 region has the DNA TGTGCCAGCAGTTTGTTGGGACAGATTAACACCGGGGAGCTGTTTTTT. Translation gives CASSLLGQINTGELFF.

The table lists this clonotype with many counts. The chain is built from TRBV7-2 and TRBJ1-5; D is unclear. Germline CDR1 SGHTA, CDR2 FQGNSA. The CDR3 is 15 amino acids. Deletions cut 3 bases from V and 7 bases from J, with 16 bases between. CDR3 sequence (DNA): TGTGCCAGCAGCTTCTTAGTAGGATCGTACCAGCCCCAGCATTTT. Translating it yields CASSFLVGSYQPQHF.

This clonotype was counted ten times or more. The chain uses TRBV11-2 and TRBJ2-7; possible D gene TRBD2, 5 bases. Germline V gene sequence: CDR1 SGHAT, CDR2 FQNNGV. V lost 6 bases, J lost 0 bases, and 21 bases lay in between. CDR3 length: 17 amino acids. CDR3 region: CASSLLRGKSDSYEQYF. The CDR3 DNA is TGTGCCAGCAGTCTCCTGAGAGGGAAGTCGGACTCCTACGAGCAGTACTTC.

This clonotype came up many times. The chain couples TRBV12-3 or TRBV12-4 to TRBJ1-4; 7 bases line up with TRBD1. The trim removed 6 bases at V and 10 bases at J, leaving 11 bases unmatched. CDR3 length equals 14 residues. The CDR3 sequence is CASSPDRAYRKLFF. CDR3 nucleotide sequence: TGTGCCAGCAGCCCTGACAGGGCTTACAGAAAACTGTTTTTT.

This clonotype was detected a few times. The V and J genes are TRBV12-3 or TRBV12-4 and TRBJ1-5; D possibly corresponds to TRBD1 (5 bases). The CDR3 sequence is 16 residues long. V lost 0 bases and J 4 bases, leaving 13 bases between the germline ends. In DNA, the CDR3 is TGTGCCAGCAGTTTAGCGGGGGGGGGGGGGAATCAGCCCCAGCATTTT. The encoded protein is CASSLAGGGGNQPQHF.

This clonotype came up many times. CDR3 in amino acids: CASGLGQGMNTEAFF. CDR3 coding DNA: TGTGCTAGTGGTTTAGGCCAGGGTATGAACACTGAAGCTTTCTTT. The chain has TRBV12-5 and TRBJ1-1; TRBD1 is a possible D gene (5 bases). Germline loops: CDR1 LGHNT, CDR2 FRNRAP. V was shortened by 3 bases and J by 0 bases, with 11 bases between the two germline ends. The CDR3 runs to 15 residues. Full variable domain (rest looked up from reference TRBV12-5 and TRBJ1-1): DARVTQTPRHKVTEMGQEVTMRCQPILGHNTVFWYRQTMMQGLELLAYFRNRAPLDDSGMPKDRFSAEMPDATLATLKIQPSEPRDSAVYFCASGLGQGMNTEAFFGQGTRLTVV.

This clonotype came up many times. This chain uses TRBV28 with TRBJ2-7; perhaps TRBD1 as D (5 bases). The V gene's germline CDR1 is MDHEN and CDR2 SYDVKM. V shed 3 bases and J shed 4 bases, with 19 bases lying between them. The CDR3 is 16 residues long. CDR3: CASSFGSAGLGYEQYF. The CDR3 DNA reads TGTGCCAGCAGTTTTGGTTCGGCAGGGTTAGGGTACGAGCAGTACTTC.

Remarks on this clonotype: A read error may explain this, as a much larger clone is one base away. The chain employs TRBV18 and TRBJ2-5; the match to TRBD2 covers 8 bases. The germline gives CDR1 KGHSH, CDR2 LQKENI. The CDR3 is 16 residues long. Germline trimming cut 1 base from V and 1 base from J; bases unmatched to any gene: 5. The CDR3 nucleotides read TGTGCCAGCTCACCACTTCGGCGGGAGGTCCAAGAGACCCAGTACTTC. Residues: CASSPLRREVQETQYF.

This rearrangement joins TRBV11-2 to TRBJ2-2; D uncertain. V was trimmed by 0 bases and J by 2 bases, leaving 4 bases between them. The CDR3 sequence is 14 residues long. Germline CDR1 is SGHAT and CDR2 is FQNNGV. CDR3 in amino acids: CASSLERNTGELFF. The CDR3 DNA is TGTGCCAGCAGCTTAGAGCGTAACACCGGGGAGCTGTTTTTT.

The chain employs TRBV7-9 and TRBJ2-7; perhaps D is TRBD1 or TRBD2 (7 bases each). V lost 1 base and J 2 bases, leaving 15 bases between the germline ends. The CDR3 length is 16 residues. Germline loops: CDR1 SEHNR, CDR2 FQNEAQ (reference sequence). The CDR3 coding sequence is TGTGCCAGCAGCTTAGATCCTGGGAGGGGGCCCTACGAGCAGTACTTC. Its translation is CASSLDPGRGPYEQYF.

This clonotype turned up a few times. The chain combines TRBV2 with TRBJ1-1; 8 bases are a match to TRBD1. The germline gives CDR1 SNHLY, CDR2 FYNNEI. The CDR3 is 15 amino acids. Trimming at V came to 4 bases and at J to 2 bases, leaving 6 bases not matched to a gene. The DNA of the CDR3 is TGTGCCAGCAGTGTTCAAGCAGGGGGCAACACTGAAGCTTTCTTT. It specifies CASSVQAGGNTEAFF.

The CDR3 region has the DNA TGTGCCAGTAACTGGGTCGACACCGGGGAGCTGTTTTTT. This translates into CASNWVDTGELFF. The chain recombines TRBV19 with TRBJ2-2; D unresolved. CDR3 length: 13 residues. V lost 7 bases and J lost 3, with 9 bases in between. The germline V gene has CDR1 LNHDA and CDR2 SQIVND (reference sequence).

Concerning this clonotype itself: A clone one base away is much larger, so this may be a read error. The V call is TRBV13, the J call TRBJ1-4; tentative D call: TRBD1 (6 bases). This CDR3 spans 12 amino acids. Germline V lookup: CDR1 PRHDT, CDR2 FYEKMQ (reference sequence). CDR3 amino acids: CASSQGNEKLVF. CDR3 nucleotide sequence: TGTGCCAGCAGCCAGGGGAATGAAAAACTGGTTTTT.

V gene TRBV6-2 or TRBV6-3 combines with J gene TRBJ2-7; no clear D. Trimming took 7 bases from V and 0 from J, leaving 10 bases between them. CDR1 and CDR2 (germline): MNHEY, SVGEGT. The length of the CDR3 is 13 residues. The CDR3 sequence is CASTAQNSYEQYF. The DNA for the CDR3 is TGTGCCAGCACCGCCCAAAACTCCTACGAGCAGTACTTC.

As concerns this clonotype: A much larger clone is a single base away; this may be a read error. The V gene is TRBV6-2 or TRBV6-3, the J gene TRBJ2-7; TRBD1 aligns across 9 bases. Germline-derived CDR1 and CDR2 are MNHEY and SVGEGT. The CDR3 totals 14 residues. CDR3 sequence (DNA): TGTGCCGGCAGTCTGAGGGACAGGGCGGACGAGCAGTACTTC. Its protein product is CAGSLRDRADEQYF.

This clonotype was seen repeatedly, ten times or more. The chain joins TRBV12-3 or TRBV12-4 to TRBJ1-6, with D possibly being TRBD1 (6 bases). V lost 6 bases to trimming and J lost 3 bases, with 15 bases between them. The CDR3 contains 16 residues. Here the CDR3 reads CASSWTVPLYNSPLHF. The CDR3 DNA reads as TGTGCCAGCAGCTGGACAGTCCCCCTCTATAATTCACCCCTCCACTTT.